This TCR beta chain emerged from a study of T cells expressing NK-cell markers. One entry per CDR3 protein, without DNA, is what TCRdb gives after re-calling the 5' RACE reads. The ten top clones account for 59%, within a sample of around 14,000 distinct CDR3 sequences. Germline CDR1 and CDR2: SGDLS and YYNGEE. The CDR3 is 16 amino acids. This clonotype was obtained from a man aged 18 to 69 in good health. This chain joins TRBV9 and TRBJ2-2; there is no DNA to check the TCRdb D call of TRBD2. Sequencing used blood T cells: a sorted CD56 or NKG2C T cell subset, CD4+ or CD8+ T cells, or bulk PBMC T cells (not recorded which). CDR3 residues: CASSVGSGSPTGELFF.